This TCR beta chain appears in the sequencing data of a study of T cells after yellow fever vaccination. A note on this clonotype: Its specificity is unknown.

Synthesis of TCR cDNA relied on 5'RACE template switching, which attached a universal primer site and UMIs. MiXCR, applied by TCRdb to the 5' RACE reads, yields one record per CDR3 protein. The sample includes 620,000 or so distinct CDR3 sequences, around an eighth of them seen just once. The V gene lost 10 bases and the J gene lost 6 bases, with 24 bases spanning the gap. Germline-derived CDR1 and CDR2 are SGHVS and FQNEAQ. The length of the CDR3 is 16 residues. Study-wide points: Abundant clonotypes from the bulk population could get into FACS-sorted repertoires as contaminants.

Sequenced here: PBMCs, sampled on the day of the yellow fever booster vaccination. The source is a man aged 25-40 years who received the YFV17D yellow fever vaccine. This sequence joins TRBV7-8 and TRBJ2-2, with a weak D call TRBD1 (6 bases). CDR3 protein: CATFFGLGAWAGELFF. As DNA, the CDR3 is TGTGCCACCTTCTTCGGCCTGGGGGCTTGGGCCGGGGAGCTGTTTTTT.